These T cell receptor beta chains were read from a single sample in a study of T cell repertoires in cytomegalovirus infection. TCRdb passed the reads through MiXCR, listing each CDR3 protein once. The sample has about 240,000 distinct CDR3 sequences, around 6.4% seen once. What was sequenced was PBMCs. These receptors were obtained from a human donor in good health (CMV status not recorded). Some clones in this sample may be carry-over from other donors' samples. The CDR3 runs from the conserved cysteine through the conserved F or W. A D gene is named only where the DNA matches it firmly. Clone sizes are given selectively: once, few, many, or a class where the clone is expanded.

j_call | v_call | clone_size | d_call | cdr3_nt | cdr3_aa
TRBJ2-7 | TRBV19 | many | TRBD1 | TGTGCCAGTAAGGGGGACAGCGACACCTACGAGCAGTACTTC | CASKGDSDTYEQYF
TRBJ2-1 | TRBV14 | many | TRBD2 | TGTGCCAGCAGCTTCTTCGCGGGGGGGCGATACAATGAGCAGTTCTTC | CASSFFAGGRYNEQFF
TRBJ2-1 | TRBV9 | many | TRBD1 | TGTGCCAGCAGCGGACCGGACAGGGGTAATGAGCAGTTCTTC | CASSGPDRGNEQFF
TRBJ1-2 | TRBV7-2 | many | . | TGTGCCAGCAGCTTAAACCCCGGGACCGAAACTAACTATGGCTACACCTTC | CASSLNPGTETNYGYTF
TRBJ2-1 | TRBV7-6 | many | . | TGTGCCAGCAGCCTTTTCGGCGGGGAGTCCTACAATGAGCAGTTCTTC | CASSLFGGESYNEQFF
TRBJ1-6 | TRBV2 | few | TRBD1 | TGTGCCAGCAGTACTAGGGGACAGGGTCTTAATTCACCCCTCCACTTT | CASSTRGQGLNSPLHF
TRBJ1-1 | TRBV20-1 | few | . | TGCAGTGCTAGAGCACACAGCTATGAAGCTTTCTTT | CSARAHSYEAFF
TRBJ1-5 | TRBV6-2/TRBV6-3 | many | . | TGTGCCAGCAGCATCCAGGGGCAAAGGCAGCCCCAGCATTTT | CASSIQGQRQPQHF
TRBJ1-2 | TRBV6-2/TRBV6-3 | many | . | TGTGCCAGCAGCCTCGGGGGGCACGACGGACCCTATGGCTACACCTTC | CASSLGGHDGPYGYTF
TRBJ1-2 | TRBV7-2 | many | . | TGTGCCAGCAGCAAAGATGAGGGAATCTCCTTGGCCTTC | CASSKDEGISLAF
TRBJ2-3 | TRBV6-6 | many | . | TGTGCCAGCAGTTACCGAGGGGGAGGTAGCACAGATACGCAGTATTTT | CASSYRGGGSTDTQYF
TRBJ2-1 | TRBV20-1 | many | TRBD1 | TGCAGTGCTCCCCCCGGACAGGGTTGGGGTGAGCAGTTCTTC | CSAPPGQGWGEQFF
TRBJ2-3 | TRBV19 | many | . | TGTGCCAGTAGTATTGTGGGGTGGACAGATACGCAGTATTTT | CASSIVGWTDTQYF
TRBJ2-5 | TRBV30 | many | . | TGTGCCTGGAGTATTGCGGAGACCCAGTACTTC | CAWSIAETQYF
TRBJ1-2 | TRBV28 | many | . | TGTGCCAGCAGCCCCCCTGTCTACTATGGCTACACCTTC | CASSPPVYYGYTF
TRBJ1-2 | TRBV7-9 | many | . | TGTGCCAGCAGCTTATGGGGCCAGGAGGACTTCTATGGCTACACCTTC | CASSLWGQEDFYGYTF
TRBJ1-2 | TRBV7-9 | many | . | TGTGCCAGCAGCCGGCCTCAGGGCCATGGCTACACCTTC | CASSRPQGHGYTF
TRBJ2-3 | TRBV9 | many | TRBD2 | TGTGCCAGCAGCCCGAGGGAGGGTCCGGGCCATCCCGCGGCGCAGTATTTT | CASSPREGPGHPAAQYF
TRBJ2-4 | TRBV18 | many | . | TGTGCCAGCTCACCACAGGGAGGCAAAAACATTCAGTACTTC | CASSPQGGKNIQYF
TRBJ1-2 | TRBV6-6 | . | TRBD1 | TGTGCCAGCAGGGACAGGGATCAGTACTATGGCTACACCTTC | CASRDRDQYYGYTF
TRBJ1-1 | TRBV7-2 | many | TRBD1 | TGTGCCAGCAGCCTAACGACAGGGGGGATGAACACTGAAGCTTTCTTT | CASSLTTGGMNTEAFF
TRBJ2-2 | TRBV6-2/TRBV6-3 | . | . | TGTGCCAGCAGAGGCGGACCAAACTGGGGCACCGGGGAGCTGTTTTTT | CASRGGPNWGTGELFF
TRBJ2-2 | TRBV6-6 | many | TRBD2 | TGTGCCAGCAACATGGGAGGGGTTGCCGGGGAGCTGTTTTTT | CASNMGGVAGELFF
TRBJ2-5 | TRBV12-3/TRBV12-4 | many | . | TGTGCCAGCAAAGACCTCAGAGAAGAGACCCAGTACTTC | CASKDLREETQYF
TRBJ1-2 | TRBV20-1 | . | TRBD1 | TGCAGTGCTACATTTCAGGGGGGCGGTGGCTACACCTTC | CSATFQGGGGYTF
TRBJ2-1 | TRBV14 | many | . | TGTGCCAGCAGCCAGGGTATCGCCTACAATGAGCAGTTCTTC | CASSQGIAYNEQFF
TRBJ1-5 | TRBV6-1 | many | TRBD1 | TGTGCCAGCAGTCAACAGGGGTATCAGCCCCAGCATTTT | CASSQQGYQPQHF
TRBJ2-1 | TRBV20-1 | many | TRBD2 | TGCAGTGCTAGAGCGAGCGGGGGGCCTCGGAATGAGCAGTTCTTC | CSARASGGPRNEQFF
TRBJ2-1 | TRBV7-3 | many | TRBD1 | TGTGCCAGCAGCTCGCCGGGACAGGGGGCCCTCTACAATGAGCAGTTCTTC | CASSSPGQGALYNEQFF
TRBJ2-5 | TRBV7-2 | many | . | TGTGCCAGCAGCCCCACGATGAGTAAGACGAAAGAGACCCAGTACTTC | CASSPTMSKTKETQYF
TRBJ2-7 | TRBV12-3/TRBV12-4 | many | . | TGTGCCAGCAGTTTAATCGGATCCTACGAGCAGTACTTC | CASSLIGSYEQYF
TRBJ2-2 | TRBV5-5 | many | . | TGTGCCAGCACCCCAGAGAGGATATCGAACACCGGGGAGCTGTTTTTT | CASTPERISNTGELFF
TRBJ1-1 | TRBV6-5 | many | TRBD1 | TGTGCCAGCAGTTACTCCGGGACAGGGCTCGGCACTGAAGCTTTCTTT | CASSYSGTGLGTEAFF